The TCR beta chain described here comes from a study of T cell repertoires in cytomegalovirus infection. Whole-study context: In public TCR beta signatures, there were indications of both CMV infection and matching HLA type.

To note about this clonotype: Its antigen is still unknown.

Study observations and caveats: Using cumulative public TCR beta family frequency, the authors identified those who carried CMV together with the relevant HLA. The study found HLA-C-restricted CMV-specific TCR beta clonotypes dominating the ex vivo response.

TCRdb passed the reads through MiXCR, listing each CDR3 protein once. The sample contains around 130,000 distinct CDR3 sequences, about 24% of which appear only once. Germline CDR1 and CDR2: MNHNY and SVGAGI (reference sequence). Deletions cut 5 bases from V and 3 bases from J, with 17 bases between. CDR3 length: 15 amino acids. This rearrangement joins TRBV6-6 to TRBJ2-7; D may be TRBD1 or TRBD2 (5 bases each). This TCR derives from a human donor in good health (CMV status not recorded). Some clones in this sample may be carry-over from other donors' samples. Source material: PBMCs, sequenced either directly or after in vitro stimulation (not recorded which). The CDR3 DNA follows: TGTGCCAGCAGTACCGGGACCATCGGCGACTACGAGCAGTACTTC. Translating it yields CASSTGTIGDYEQYF.